This T cell receptor (beta chain) was identified during a study of neoadjuvant nivolumab and ipilimumab in lung cancer. Data came from immunoSEQ multiplex PCR; TCRdb stores just in-frame clones and leaves some out. The sample lists about 4,300 clones, about four fifths occurring once. This CDR3 has 12 residues. Germline V CDR1 and CDR2: SGHAT, FQNNGV. The V gene lost 1 base and the J gene lost 7 bases, with 7 bases spanning the gap. This sample comprised normal lung tissue adjacent to the tumor, obtained after neoadjuvant nivolumab, alone or with ipilimumab, at or shortly before surgery. The source of this sequence is an adult with non-small cell lung cancer. Some clones in this sample may be carry-over from other donors' samples. The rearrangement links TRBV11-2 to TRBJ1-1; D might be TRBD1 (5 bases). The CDR3 sequence: CASSLGQGEAFF. The DNA of the CDR3 is TGTGCCAGCAGCTTAGGCCAGGGTGAAGCTTTCTTT.